The 18 T cell receptor beta chains listed next were all sequenced from one sample in a study of blood T cell repertoires in COVID-19. Measured with immunoSEQ multiplex PCR; TCRdb has only the in-frame clones, and not every one. The table records a few hundred thousand clones, 82% of them present only once. The specimen was peripheral blood. These receptors were collected from a young woman with acute or convalescent COVID-19.

The V gene is TRBV6-1, the J gene TRBJ1-1; tentatively, D is TRBD1 (6 bases). Trimming stripped 5 bases from V and 5 bases from J, with 15 bases between. CDR3 length equals 14 residues. The germline V gene encodes CDR1 MNHNS and CDR2 SASEGT. The CDR3 spells CASSQQGPYTEAFF. The CDR3 coding sequence is TGTGCCAGCAGTCAACAGGGACCCTATACTGAAGCTTTCTTT.

The chain has TRBV5-4 and TRBJ1-2; the D is unclear. Germline assignment: CDR1 SGHNT and CDR2 YYREEE (reference sequence). With 0 bases removed from V and 2 bases from J, the gap between germline ends came to 5 bases. There are 13 residues in the CDR3. The CDR3 loop reads CASSLGGNYGYTF. For the CDR3, the DNA is TGTGCCAGCAGCTTGGGAGGGAACTATGGCTACACCTTC.

V is TRBV4-3 and J is TRBJ2-2; 10 bases align to TRBD2. Unmatched junction bases numbered 3, after V lost 0 bases and J lost 5 bases. Germline-derived CDR1 and CDR2 are LGHNA and YSLEER. CDR3 length: 16 residues. The CDR3 spells CASSQDTAGGTGELFF. In nucleotides, the CDR3 is TGCGCCAGCAGCCAAGATACAGCGGGAGGGACCGGGGAGCTGTTTTTT.

In the case of this clone: Other DNA sequences in the same sample also yield this CDR3. The chain is built from TRBV12-3 or TRBV12-4 and TRBJ1-5, with a possible D match to TRBD1 (5 bases). The CDR3 covers 13 residues. V was pared by 3 bases and J by 6 bases, with 9 bases between. CDR3 region: CASSLGGGQPQHF. The CDR3 coding sequence is TGTGCCAGCAGTTTGGGGGGGGGTCAGCCCCAGCATTTT.

The chain uses TRBV18 and TRBJ2-1; a weak D match, TRBD2 (6 bases). The germline V and J ends were trimmed by 1 base and 8 bases, with 15 bases remaining between them. The CDR3 is 15 amino acids. Per germline, CDR1 KGHSH and CDR2 LQKENI. Here the CDR3 DNA reads TGTGCCAGCTCACCACAAGACGGGAGTAGAGATGAGCAGTTCTTC. Translating it yields CASSPQDGSRDEQFF.

V and J are TRBV5-1 and TRBJ2-3, with D hard to call. The CDR3 is 14 residues long. V was cut by 0 bases and J by 2 bases, with 7 bases left in between. Germline CDR1 is SGHRS and CDR2 is YFSETQ. The CDR3 nucleotides are TGCGCCAGCAGCTTGGACATACCCACAGATACGCAGTATTTT. Its translation is CASSLDIPTDTQYF.

In the case of this clone: Compared with germline, one end of the junction differs, possibly owing to a read error. This specimen includes other DNA sequences encoding the same CDR3. The rearrangement links TRBV5-5 to TRBJ2-2; D is possibly TRBD2 (6 bases). The germline V gene has CDR1 SGHKS and CDR2 YYEKEE (reference sequence). CDR3 length equals 16 residues. This CDR3 reads CASSMEPTSYAGELFF. CDR3 in DNA: TGTGCCAGCAGCATGGAACCAACTAGCTACGCCGGGGAACTGTTTTTT. The complete variable domain, with remaining parts taken from reference TRBV5-5 and TRBJ2-2, reads DAGVTQSPTHLIKTRGQQVTLRCSPISGHKSVSWYQQVLGQGPQFIFQYYEKEERGRGNFPDRFSARQFPNYSSELNVNALLLGDSALYLCASSMEPTSYAGELFFGEGSRLTVL.

This chain connects TRBV13 to TRBJ2-7, with 8 bases lining up with TRBD2. After removal of 2 bases from V and 0 bases from J, the junction contained 18 bases not matched to a gene. The CDR3 loop spans 20 amino acids. Germline lookup yields CDR1 PRHDT and CDR2 FYEKMQ (reference sequence). The DNA of the CDR3 is TGTGCCAGCAGCTTAACTTTCGGGGTGGGTAGCGGGAAACACTCCTACGAGCAGTACTTC. Amino acids: CASSLTFGVGSGKHSYEQYF.

This rearrangement joins TRBV10-2 to TRBJ1-3, with 10 nucleotides matching TRBD1. The CDR3 consists of 13 residues. V was pared by 6 bases and J by 8 bases, with 4 bases of the junction left unmatched. Looked up from germline, CDR1 is WSHSY and CDR2 is SAAADI. CDR3 residues: CASRGQGSHTIYF. The CDR3 nucleotides are TGCGCCAGCAGGGGACAGGGGAGCCACACCATATATTTT.

V and J are TRBV14 and TRBJ1-1; D is unclear. The CDR3 contains 16 residues. V was trimmed by 0 bases and J by 5 bases, leaving 16 bases between them. CDR1 SGHDN and CDR2 FVKESK come from the germline V gene. The CDR3 reads CASSQDGGWGRTEAFF. The CDR3 DNA is TGTGCCAGCAGCCAAGATGGAGGGTGGGGTCGTACTGAAGCTTTCTTT.

The chain recombines TRBV4-3 with TRBJ2-3, with D perhaps TRBD2 (5 bases). This CDR3 contains 17 residues. The V end lost 0 bases, the J end lost 0 bases, and 13 bases lay between the germline ends. Germline CDR1 reads LGHNA; CDR2 reads YSLEER. CDR3 sequence: CASSQDLGETSTDTQYF. CDR3 nucleotide sequence: TGCGCCAGCAGCCAAGATCTTGGGGAGACTAGCACAGATACGCAGTATTTT.

This clone was found a few times. The V call is TRBV5-1, the J call TRBJ1-4; no clear D gene. The CDR3 length is 15 residues. Between the trimmed V and J ends, which lost 0 bases and 6 bases, there was a span of 12 bases. CDR1 and CDR2 (germline): SGHRS, YFSETQ. The CDR3 DNA sequence: TGCGCCAGCAGCTTGGGTGTGAGGGTAGATGAAAAACTGTTTTTT. It yields the protein CASSLGVRVDEKLFF.

The chain is built from TRBV7-9 and TRBJ2-3, with a possible D match to TRBD2 (6 bases). Germline lookup yields CDR1 SEHNR and CDR2 FQNEAQ (reference sequence). Trimming pared 6 bases from V and 4 bases from J, leaving 11 bases between. The CDR3 sequence is 13 residues long. For the CDR3, the DNA is TGTGCCAGCAGTAGCCCGGGGGCAGATACGCAGTATTTT. Protein product: CASSSPGADTQYF.

V usage is TRBV5-1 and J usage is TRBJ2-7; 16 bases are shared with TRBD2. The CDR3 loop spans 16 amino acids. Germline CDR1 is SGHRS and CDR2 is YFSETQ. The junction had 8 bases not matched to a gene; V was cut back by 4 bases and J by 7 bases. The CDR3, as DNA: TGCGCCAGCAGCGGGACTAGCGGGAGGGCCCTGTGGGAGCAGTACTTC. The encoded protein is CASSGTSGRALWEQYF.

In its sample, this clone was seen once. The rearrangement links TRBV27 to TRBJ2-7; 7 nucleotides align to TRBD1. V was clipped by 6 bases and J by 5 bases; unmatched bases: 7. Germline assignment: CDR1 MNHEY and CDR2 SMNVEV (reference sequence). This CDR3 has 13 amino acids. The CDR3 reads CASRETGSDEQYF. Here the CDR3 DNA reads TGTGCCAGCAGGGAGACAGGGTCGGACGAGCAGTACTTC.

This clone was found a few times. The chain combines TRBV19 with TRBJ2-2, with D perhaps matching TRBD2 (5 bases). Trimming pared 3 bases from V and 1 base from J, leaving 12 bases between. Germline values: CDR1 LNHDA, CDR2 SQIVND (reference sequence). The CDR3 is made up of 16 amino acids. DNA of the CDR3: TGTGCCAGTAGTATCGGATCGGGATGGAACACCGGGGAGCTGTTTTTT. Encoded protein: CASSIGSGWNTGELFF.

This clone was recorded once. This chain uses TRBV5-1 with TRBJ1-5, with D possibly being TRBD1 (5 bases). The V gene's germline CDR1 is SGHRS and CDR2 YFSETQ. The CDR3 runs 17 residues. The V gene lost 0 bases and the J gene lost 2 bases, with 15 bases spanning the gap. The CDR3 DNA reads as TGCGCCAGCAGCTTGGAAGGGGTCGGGTTGGGCAATCAGCCCCAGCATTTT. This sequence encodes CASSLEGVGLGNQPQHF.

J is TRBJ2-7 and V is TRBV4-3, with a possible D match to TRBD1 (6 bases). Trimming removed 0 bases at V and 2 bases at J, with 14 bases between. In germline, CDR1 is LGHNA, CDR2 YSLEER. CDR3 length: 16 amino acids. Here the CDR3 DNA reads TGCGCCAGCAGCCAAGATAAGGCAGGGGATCCCTACGAGCAGTACTTC. This codes for CASSQDKAGDPYEQYF.